This T cell receptor (beta chain) was found in a study of T cells in Graves' hyperthyroidism and ophthalmopathy. General study points: Expanded thyroid clonotypes (above 0.001) were mostly also found in blood.

RNA transcripts gave rise to amplified TCR beta CDR3 regions. First-round RT-PCR targeting the TCR CDR3 was performed with the HTBI primer set. Using its own MiXCR run on the multiplex PCR reads, TCRdb lists one record per CDR3 protein. Of 450,000 to 700,000 distinct CDR3 sequences in the sample, 46% were seen once. Newly diagnosed hyperthyroidism patients aged 18 to 65 years had disease lasting under 2 months. The CDR3 totals 21 residues. CDR1 and CDR2 from the germline V gene are KGHDR and SFDVKD. The V segment lost 9 bases and the J segment 3 bases; nucleotides outside the gene matches: 23. Details on this clonotype: As yet, its antigen is unknown.

This clonotype was sampled from a woman aged 18-29 years with Graves' hyperthyroidism. The rearrangement joins TRBV24-1 to TRBJ2-2; TRBD2 matches at 11 bases. Sequenced input: peripheral blood or thyroid tissue (not recorded which). CDR3 DNA sequence: TGTGCCACCTCCCTCCCGCCCGGGACTAGCGGTCTCCGCGGGCACACCGGGGAGCTGTTTTTT. Its protein is CATSLPPGTSGLRGHTGELFF.